This T cell receptor beta chain was identified during a study of blood T cells in healthy people across ages. From germline, CDR1 is MNHEY and CDR2 SVGEGT. The CDR3 is made up of 14 amino acids. A J-beta primer mix and a sample-barcoded 5' primer were used in a second PCR of roughly 6 to 12 cycles. Using its own MiXCR run on the 5' RACE reads, TCRdb lists one record per CDR3 protein. In the table there are about 1.8 million distinct CDR3 sequences, roughly 49% of which are singletons. The origin of this receptor is a woman in her thirties or forties in good health. Source material: blood. The rearrangement links TRBV6-2 or TRBV6-3 to TRBJ2-4; TRBD1 aligns across 8 bases. Matching the DNA end better, TRBJ2-7 makes the J call doubtful. CDR3 DNA: TGTGCCAGCATGTGGACAGGGAACTCCTACGAGCAGTACTTC. It yields the protein CASMWTGNSYEQYF.